The present entry profiles one T cell receptor (beta chain) with its context. This sample is drawn from a study of blood T cell repertoires in COVID-19. Study context: The United States, Italy and Spain provided the acute and convalescent COVID-19 samples. In each case, the material was cDNA or gDNA derived from T cells, B-cell-depleted T cells, or PBMCs.

CDR1 is SGHTA, CDR2 FQGNSA, per germline. With 6 bases clipped from V and 4 bases from J, the junction kept 7 bases outside the gene matches. This CDR3 contains 14 residues. Sequenced by immunoSEQ multiplex PCR; TCRdb stores in-frame clones only, minus some. Counted here are about 130,000 clones, 70% to 85% occurring once; the ten biggest clones make up about 18%. The specimen sequenced was peripheral blood. This TCR derives from a woman of 80 years or more with acute or convalescent COVID-19. J is TRBJ1-1 and V is TRBV7-2; 8 bases are shared with TRBD1. In DNA form, the CDR3 reads TGTGCCAGCAGGCCGGACAGGGTGCCCACTGAAGCTTTCTTT. This translates into CASRPDRVPTEAFF.